This T cell receptor beta chain was captured by sequencing in a study of shared clonotypes between healthy human individuals. At the level of the study: Participating donors consisted of a couple of women and three men aged 18 to 49.

Researchers ran the assay at a deep level. The protocol was immunoSEQ multiplex PCR, while the TCRdb copy is restricted to in-frame clones and leaves out a portion. The profile shows hundreds of thousands of clones, 95% to 98% of them singletons. The germline CDR1 and CDR2 sequences are MNHEY and SMNVEV (reference sequence). Trimming removed 4 bases from V and 0 bases from J, with 8 bases in between. The CDR3 consists of 14 residues. The study's findings and limits: Sampling covered nothing but blood. Tissue TCR repertoires likely differ from those found in blood.

Naive CD8 cells lacked CD45RO and underwent positive selection for CCR7, leaving out terminally differentiated effector memory CD45RA+ cells. Concerning this clone: Its specificity is unknown.

The chain joins TRBV27 to TRBJ2-3; D is uncertain. The sequence came from a young man in good health. The sample taken for sequencing was naive CD8+ T cells sorted from blood. In DNA form, the CDR3 reads TGTGCCAGCAGTTCGGCAGGCAGCACAGATACGCAGTATTTT. This translates into CASSSAGSTDTQYF.